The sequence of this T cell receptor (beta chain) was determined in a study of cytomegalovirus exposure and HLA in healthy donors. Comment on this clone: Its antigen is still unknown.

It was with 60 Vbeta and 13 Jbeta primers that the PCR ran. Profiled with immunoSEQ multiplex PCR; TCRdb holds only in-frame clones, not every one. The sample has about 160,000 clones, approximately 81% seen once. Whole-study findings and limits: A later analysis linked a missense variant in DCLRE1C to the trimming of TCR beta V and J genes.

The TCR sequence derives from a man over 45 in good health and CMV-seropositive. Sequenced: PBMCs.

Written as DNA, the CDR3 is TGTGCCAGCAGCCCGGGACTCTCCTCTGAGCAGTTCTTC. Translating gives CASSPGLSSEQFF. The chain is built from TRBV13 and TRBJ2-1, with D possibly TRBD2 on 6 matching bases. This CDR3 has 13 residues. From germline, CDR1 is PRHDT and CDR2 FYEKMQ (reference sequence). Trimming removed 5 bases from V and 9 bases from J, with 14 bases in between.